The 19 T cell receptor beta chains presented below share a single source sample, sequenced in a study of tumor and adjacent non-tumor tissue in lung cancer. TCRbeta libraries were built with three rounds of nested PCR, modified from ARM-PCR. TCRdb itself ran the multiplex PCR reads through MiXCR, one entry per CDR3 protein. Of 90,000 to 110,000 distinct CDR3 sequences detected, around 57% appear once; the ten largest clones hold around a fifth. No cell sorting was done before RNA was extracted from the tissue. Distant lung tissue was collected more than 3 cm away from the tumor edge. The sequencing input was distant non-tumor lung tissue. The receptors derive from a man between 60 and 75 years old with non-small cell lung cancer.

Regarding this clonotype: At one boundary the junction diverges from the germline segment, which might be a read error. This sequence joins TRBV11-1 and TRBJ1-6; D not certain. This CDR3 is built from 15 residues. Germline V gene sequence: CDR1 SGHAT, CDR2 FQDESV (reference sequence). Written as DNA, the CDR3 is TGTACCAGCAACAGTTCCGGATCCTATAATTCACCCCTCCACTTT. Its translation is CTSNSSGSYNSPLHF.

A note on this clonotype: The conserved phenylalanine or tryptophan normally closing the CDR3 is absent here, so this likely arose from a read error. The chain recombines TRBV6-6 with TRBJ1-1, with D possibly TRBD1 on 5 matching bases. The length of the CDR3 is 16 residues. Trimming took 5 bases from V and 0 from J, leaving 16 bases between them. Germline values: CDR1 MNHNY, CDR2 SVGAGI (reference sequence). CDR3 loop: CASSKGWGNMNTEAFI. CDR3 DNA sequence: TGTGCCAGCAGTAAAGGGTGGGGCAACATGAACACTGAAGCTTTCATT.

The chain recombines TRBV20-1 with TRBJ1-2, with 7 positions matching TRBD1. Germline assignment: CDR1 DFQATT and CDR2 SNEGSKA (reference sequence). The CDR3 extends over 14 amino acids. The J segment lost 4 bases and the V segment lost 5 bases, leaving 10 bases of the junction unmatched. CDR3 DNA sequence: TGCAGTGCTTGGGACAGTGGGCAGATCTATGGCTACACCTTC. Residues: CSAWDSGQIYGYTF.

In its sample, this clonotype ranks as medium-sized (0.01 to 0.1%). This rearrangement joins TRBV4-1 to TRBJ2-7; D is possibly TRBD2 (7 bases). The ends were cut back, 2 bases at V and 2 bases at J, with 13 bases in the middle. In germline, CDR1 is MGHRA, CDR2 YSYEKL. CDR3 length: 15 amino acids. The CDR3 spells CASSQLVGGPYEQYF. The DNA of the CDR3 is TGCGCCAGCAGCCAACTGGTCGGGGGGCCCTACGAGCAGTACTTC.

With regard to this clonotype: Here the CDR3 omits its conserved ending phenylalanine or tryptophan, so a read error is the likely source. V usage is TRBV12-3 or TRBV12-4 and J usage is TRBJ2-1; 10 bases fit TRBD2. The CDR3 consists of 15 residues. Trimming removed 4 bases from V and 3 bases from J; junction bases left unmatched: 3. The CDR3 bases are TGTGCCAGCAGTTCTCGACTAGCGGGCTACAATGAGCAGTTCTCC. Residues: CASSSRLAGYNEQFS.

Of note for this clonotype: This may be a read error, as it is one base from a much larger clone. This chain connects TRBV4-1 to TRBJ2-5, with D perhaps matching TRBD2 (5 bases). The CDR3 extends over 15 amino acids. Germline lookup yields CDR1 MGHRA and CDR2 YSYEKL. The CDR3 DNA follows: TGCGCCAGCAGCCAAGCCCCATCCCCCGGGGAGACCGAGTACTTC. Translated: CASSQAPSPGETEYF.

Notes on this clonotype: This could be a read error, since a much larger clone is one nucleotide away. The chain combines TRBV13 with TRBJ1-2, with no clear D. Looked up from germline, CDR1 is PRHDT and CDR2 is FYEKMQ (reference sequence). The CDR3 has 14 residues. The CDR3: CVSSLKGGARGYTF. DNA for the CDR3: TGTGTCAGCAGCTTAAAAGGAGGTGCCAGGGGCTACACCTTC.

A note on this clonotype: A junction end diverges from the germline sequence, so it may reflect a read error. This rearrangement joins TRBV6-5 to TRBJ2-7, with 8 bases matching TRBD1. Germline V CDR1 and CDR2: MNHEY, SVGAGI. The CDR3 totals 15 residues. As DNA, the CDR3 is TGTGCCAGCAGTGACGCGGGACAGGCAACCTACGAGGAGTACTTC. Residues: CASSDAGQATYEEYF.

This clonotype was seen at least ten times. The chain joins TRBV6-2 or TRBV6-3 to TRBJ1-1, with 7 bases fitting TRBD1. Germline loops: CDR1 MNHEY, CDR2 SVGEGT. The CDR3 spans 13 residues. The V gene end was trimmed by 4 bases and the J gene end by 5 bases; junction bases not matched to a gene: 4. The CDR3 sequence is CASSSQGGTEAFF. The CDR3 bases are TGTGCCAGCAGTTCTCAGGGGGGGACTGAAGCTTTCTTT.

CDR3 nucleotide sequence: TGTGCCGGAAGACAGGGGGCTCGCACCGGGGAGCTGTTTTTT. Amino acid sequence: CAGRQGARTGELFF. V usage is TRBV7-9 and J usage is TRBJ2-2; 10 nucleotides line up with TRBD1. After removal of 11 bases from V and 4 bases from J, the junction contained 7 bases not matched to a gene. The CDR3 is made up of 14 amino acids. Germline loops: CDR1 SEHNR, CDR2 FQNEAQ (reference sequence).

This clonotype was picked up many times. V gene TRBV2 combines with J gene TRBJ2-3; D not certain. Germline loops: CDR1 SNHLY, CDR2 FYNNEI. The CDR3 spans 13 residues. Deletions cut 8 bases from V and 6 bases from J, with 15 bases between. CDR3 DNA sequence: TGTGCCAGCTATAAGACGATATCCGATACGCAGTATTTT. Translation: CASYKTISDTQYF. The entire variable domain, with the rest obtained from reference TRBV2 and TRBJ2-3, is as follows: EPEVTQTPSHQVTQMGQEVILRCVPISNHLYFYWYRQILGQKVEFLVSFYNNEISEKSEIFDDQFSVERPDGSNFTLKIRSTKLEDSAMYFCASYKTISDTQYFGPGTRLTVL.

This clonotype has ten or more counts. The chain is built from TRBV29-1 and TRBJ2-1, with 8 bases fitting TRBD2. Unmatched junction bases numbered 9, after V lost 3 bases and J lost 8 bases. The CDR3 runs to 14 residues. Germline V gene sequence: CDR1 SQVTM, CDR2 ANQGSEA. CDR3 nucleotides: TGCAGCGTTGACGGGACGGGAGGGCCCCATGAGCAGTTCTTC. Amino acid sequence: CSVDGTGGPHEQFF.

The chain employs TRBV6-1 and TRBJ1-1; the match to TRBD1 covers 7 bases. Germline CDR1 reads MNHNS; CDR2 reads SASEGT. Trimming removed 4 bases from V and 3 bases from J; junction bases left unmatched: 2. The CDR3 spans 13 residues. Here the CDR3 reads CASSVQGHTEAFF. In DNA, the CDR3 is TGTGCCAGCAGTGTACAGGGGCACACTGAAGCTTTCTTT.

The CDR3: CSVVTSCETQYF. CDR3 coding DNA: TGCAGCGTCGTGACTTCCTGTGAGACCCAGTACTTC. The chain couples TRBV29-1 to TRBJ2-5; unclear D gene. The germline V gene encodes CDR1 SQVTM and CDR2 ANQGSEA. V was trimmed by 6 bases and J by 5 bases, leaving 13 bases between them. The CDR3 has 12 amino acids. Using reference TRBV29-1 and TRBJ2-5 for the parts outside the CDR3, the full variable domain is SAVISQKPSRDICQRGTSLTIQCQVDSQVTMMFWYRQQPGQSLTLIATANQGSEATYESGFVIDKFPISRPNLTFSTLTVSNMSPEDSSIYLCSVVTSCETQYFGPGTRLLVL.

Worth noting for this clonotype: Germline and junction disagree at one end, which may indicate a read error. The chain combines TRBV7-9 with TRBJ2-3, with D perhaps being TRBD1 or TRBD2 (7 bases each). The CDR3 consists of 15 residues. Looked up from germline, CDR1 is SEHNR and CDR2 is FQNEAQ (reference sequence). CDR3 region: CASSLEQGGTDTQCF. The DNA of the CDR3 is TGTGCCAGCAGCTTAGAACAGGGAGGGACAGATACGCAGTGTTTT.

Comments on this clonotype: The CDR3 does not end in the conserved phenylalanine or tryptophan, so this is likely a read error. Because the CDR3's place on the DNA is in doubt, the DNA is left out and the CDR3 is given as listed by TCRdb. The V and J genes are TRBV11-2 and TRBJ2-3. The CDR3 spans 11 amino acids, including both terminal residues. Germline loops: CDR1 SGHAT, CDR2 FQNNGV. The CDR3 loop reads CASSSAIEQFL.

Details on this clonotype: Its ends do not fully match the called genes, so a read error is possible. This chain uses TRBV12-3 or TRBV12-4 with TRBJ2-3; D is undetermined. CDR3 size: 15 residues. The CDR3 loop reads CASRSIGSRADTQYF. The CDR3 bases are TGTGCTAGCAGATCGATAGGGTCTAGGGCAGATACGCAGTATTTT.

This clonotype was seen only once. A much larger clone differs from this one at a single base, so this may be a read error. The chain recombines TRBV13 with TRBJ2-6, with no clear D. The CDR3 extends over 13 amino acids. V lost 3 bases to trimming and J lost 5 bases, with 5 bases between them. The germline V gene has CDR1 PRHDT and CDR2 FYEKMQ (reference sequence). The CDR3 sequence is CASSLNRANVLTF. The CDR3 region has the DNA TGTGCCAGCAGCTTGAACAGGGCCAACGTCCTGACTTTC.

This clonotype was seen many times. This chain's CDR3 is CASSYGGSGEKLFF. For the CDR3, the DNA is TGTGCCAGCAGTTACGGGGGGTCGGGTGAAAAACTGTTTTTT. The genes are TRBV6-6 and TRBJ1-4; perhaps TRBD1 as D (5 bases). The CDR3 consists of 14 residues. The germline gives CDR1 MNHNY, CDR2 SVGAGI (reference sequence). Trimming pared 2 bases from V and 7 bases from J, leaving 11 bases between.